This T cell receptor (beta chain) is drawn from a study of cytomegalovirus exposure and HLA in healthy donors. V lost 6 bases and J 2 bases, leaving 11 bases between the germline ends. The CDR3 extends over 14 amino acids. Germline V gene lookup returns CDR1 MRHNA and CDR2 SNTAGT. This clone was seen only a few times. Its specificity is not known. Study-wide results and limits: A list of 150 to 200 TCR beta chains associated with cytomegalovirus was given. Later analysis reportedly placed an Asian-associated ancestry cluster below the roughly 700-donor mean in N-insertions. In a later analysis, across HLA loci, associated TCR counts were highest for DRB1, lowest for HLA-C.

This PCR relied on a set of 60 Vbeta primers and 13 Jbeta primers. The protocol was immunoSEQ multiplex PCR, while the TCRdb copy is restricted to in-frame clones and leaves out a portion. This sample has about 120,000 clones, with approximately 70% found just once. V gene TRBV6-4 combines with J gene TRBJ2-1; TRBD1 might be the D (5 bases). Sequenced material: PBMCs. This sequence originates from a man younger than 40 in good health and CMV-seropositive. DNA of the CDR3: TGTGCCAGCAGACCCACAGGCACCTACAATGAGCAGTTCTTC. Translation gives CASRPTGTYNEQFF.